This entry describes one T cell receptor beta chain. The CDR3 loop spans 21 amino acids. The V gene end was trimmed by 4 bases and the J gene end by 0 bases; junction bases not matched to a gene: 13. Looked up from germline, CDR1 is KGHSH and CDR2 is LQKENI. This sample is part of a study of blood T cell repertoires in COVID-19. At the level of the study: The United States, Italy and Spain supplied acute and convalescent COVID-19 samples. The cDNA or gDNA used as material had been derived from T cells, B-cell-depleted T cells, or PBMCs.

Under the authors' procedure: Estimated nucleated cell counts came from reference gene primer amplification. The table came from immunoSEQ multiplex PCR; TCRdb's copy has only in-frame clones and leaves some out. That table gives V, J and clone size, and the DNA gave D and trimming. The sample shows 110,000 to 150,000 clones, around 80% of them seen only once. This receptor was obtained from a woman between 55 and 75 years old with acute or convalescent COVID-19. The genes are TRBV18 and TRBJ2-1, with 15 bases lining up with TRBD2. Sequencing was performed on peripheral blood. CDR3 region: CASSHTATGLAGGRSYNEQFF. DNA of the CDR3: TGTGCCAGCTCACACACGGCTACGGGACTAGCGGGAGGCCGCTCCTACAATGAGCAGTTCTTC.